These 18 T cell receptor beta chains were all obtained from the same sample, sequenced in a study of CD8 T cells in ankylosing spondylitis (dated by TCRdb to the late 2010s). These receptors' targets are unknown. What the work shows at the level of the full study, not this receptor alone: A TCR beta motif made up of several highly homologous amino acid variants appeared to be characteristic of blood from ankylosing spondylitis patients.

Receptor amplification or capture employed 5' RACE. Data came from an Illumina HiSeq 2500. TCRdb reworked the public reads: Q25 trimming with fastp, MiXCR clone assembly, productive beta chains retained. Duplicate CDR3 protein sequences are folded into a single record with the most common DNA and genes. The sample profile shows under 150,000 distinct CDR3 sequences; more than 15% of them were found once. The ten largest clones take up 30% to 35% of the sample. The specimen was blood, either unsorted or a sorted T cell fraction (not recorded which). Receptors were obtained from a male donor with ankylosing spondylitis.

The rearrangement joins TRBV28 to TRBJ2-7; unclear D gene. The CDR3 spans 13 residues. Between the trimmed V and J ends, which lost 2 bases and 6 bases, there was a span of 11 bases. Germline V CDR1 and CDR2: MDHEN, SYDVKM. The CDR3 here is CASSLNAGREQYF. CDR3 DNA: TGTGCCAGCAGTTTAAACGCAGGACGCGAGCAGTACTTC.

The chain couples TRBV6-2 or TRBV6-3 to TRBJ2-7; perhaps D is TRBD1 or TRBD2 (5 bases each). This CDR3 is built from 16 residues. Germline CDR1 and CDR2: MNHEY and SVGEGT. The V gene lost 2 bases and the J gene lost 2 bases, with 16 bases spanning the gap. The CDR3 spells CASSYAPGTSPYEQYF. The CDR3 DNA follows: TGTGCCAGCAGTTACGCCCCCGGGACGTCCCCCTACGAGCAGTACTTC.

The chain combines TRBV7-9 with TRBJ2-7; D assignment may be TRBD1 or TRBD2 (5 bases each). Deletions cut 7 bases from V and 0 bases from J, with 16 bases between. The length of the CDR3 is 15 residues. Looked up from germline, CDR1 is SEHNR and CDR2 is FQNEAQ (reference sequence). Here the CDR3 DNA reads TGTGCCAGCACGCCCTTAGTCGGGACCTCCTACGAGCAGTACTTC. Translating it yields CASTPLVGTSYEQYF.

This clonotype was detected only a few times. This chain joins TRBV9 and TRBJ2-2; D remains ambiguous. V was cut by 0 bases and J by 4 bases, with 10 bases left in between. The germline V gene has CDR1 SGDLS and CDR2 YYNGEE. The CDR3 consists of 15 residues. The CDR3 protein is CASSVAEASTGELFF. The CDR3 nucleotides read TGTGCCAGCAGCGTAGCTGAGGCCTCCACCGGGGAGCTGTTTTTT.

The chain recombines TRBV6-2 or TRBV6-3 with TRBJ1-2; D remains ambiguous. The CDR3 runs to 13 residues. V was shortened by 2 bases and J by 3 bases, with 7 bases between the two germline ends. Per germline, CDR1 MNHEY and CDR2 SVGEGT. The CDR3 loop reads CASSYGWDYGYTF. The CDR3, as DNA: TGTGCCAGCAGTTACGGGTGGGACTATGGCTACACCTTC.

Only a few counts were recorded for this clonotype. The V call is TRBV15, the J call TRBJ2-1; 7 positions match TRBD2. V gave up 5 bases and J gave up 8 bases; unmatched junction bases: 12. This CDR3 is 15 amino acids long. CDR1 is LNHNV, CDR2 YYDKDF, per germline (reference sequence). In DNA, the CDR3 is TGTGCCACCAGCTGGATAGGGCGGGAGAATGATGAGCAGTTCTTC. It is translated as CATSWIGRENDEQFF.

The chain combines TRBV14 with TRBJ1-2, with no clear D. CDR3 length: 13 amino acids. Trimming pared 4 bases from V and 4 bases from J, leaving 10 bases between. Germline lookup yields CDR1 SGHDN and CDR2 FVKESK. This chain's CDR3 is CASSPLRAYGYTF. CDR3 DNA: TGTGCCAGCAGCCCACTCCGGGCCTATGGCTACACCTTC.

The rearrangement uses TRBV29-1 and TRBJ2-3; 10 bases fit TRBD2. The CDR3 totals 18 residues. The V gene end was trimmed by 1 base and the J gene end by 3 bases; junction bases not matched to a gene: 13. CDR1 is SQVTM and CDR2 is ANQGSEA in the germline V gene. The CDR3 reads CSVEGEASGSRRTDTQYF. Written as DNA, the CDR3 is TGCAGCGTTGAAGGGGAGGCTAGCGGGAGTAGGAGGACAGATACGCAGTATTTT.

Many counts were recorded for this clonotype. The chain joins TRBV29-1 to TRBJ1-5; 9 bases are a match to TRBD1. The CDR3 extends over 14 amino acids. Germline loops: CDR1 SQVTM, CDR2 ANQGSEA. Losses at the gene ends were 5 bases for V and 3 bases for J; bases not matched to a gene: 5. The CDR3 DNA is TGCAGCGTTAGGGGACAGGGCTTCAATCAGCCCCAGCATTTT. Its protein product is CSVRGQGFNQPQHF. Supplemented by reference TRBV29-1 and TRBJ1-5, the full variable domain reads SAVISQKPSRDICQRGTSLTIQCQVDSQVTMMFWYRQQPGQSLTLIATANQGSEATYESGFVIDKFPISRPNLTFSTLTVSNMSPEDSSIYLCSVRGQGFNQPQHFGDGTRLSIL.

This clonotype has more than one count but fewer than ten. This chain links TRBV9 with TRBJ2-1, with 11 bases identical to TRBD2. V gave up 3 bases and J gave up 8 bases; unmatched junction bases: 7. The CDR3 spans 15 residues. Germline V lookup: CDR1 SGDLS, CDR2 YYNGEE. CDR3 nucleotide sequence: TGTGCCAGCAGCGATAGACTAGCGGGACGGTATGAGCAGTTCTTC. Residues: CASSDRLAGRYEQFF.

V is TRBV20-1 and J is TRBJ2-7; D tentatively fits TRBD1 or TRBD2 (5 bases each). Germline V gene lookup returns CDR1 DFQATT and CDR2 SNEGSKA (reference sequence). The CDR3 has 13 residues. The V end was cut by 5 bases, the J end by 3 bases, with 14 bases between. The DNA of the CDR3 is TGCAGTGCTCGGGACCCGGTCCTCTACGAGCAGTACTTC. Its protein is CSARDPVLYEQYF.

The CDR3 DNA sequence: TGTGCCAGCAGCCCAGGGAGGGCTCCTGGCTACACCTTC. Residues: CASSPGRAPGYTF. The chain has TRBV9 and TRBJ1-2; tentatively, D is TRBD1 (5 bases). The germline gives CDR1 SGDLS, CDR2 YYNGEE. V was pared by 4 bases and J by 7 bases, with 14 bases between. This CDR3 is built from 13 residues.

This clonotype was found many times. The rearrangement joins TRBV28 to TRBJ2-3; 7 bases fit TRBD2. V gave up 2 bases and J gave up 4 bases; unmatched junction bases: 9. This CDR3 is 16 amino acids long. The V gene's germline CDR1 is MDHEN and CDR2 SYDVKM. In DNA, the CDR3 is TGTGCCAGCAGTTTAGGGGAGGGATTGGCGGCAGATACGCAGTATTTT. Translated, it gives CASSLGEGLAADTQYF. Variable domain in full (rest from reference TRBV28 and TRBJ2-3): DVKVTQSSRYLVKRTGEKVFLECVQDMDHENMFWYRQDPGLGLRLIYFSYDVKMKEKGDIPEGYSVSREKKERFSLILESASTNQTSMYLCASSLGEGLAADTQYFGPGTRLTVL.

This clonotype was seen at least ten times. The chain links TRBV7-9 to TRBJ1-4; D ambiguous. The V gene lost 5 bases and the J gene lost 8 bases, with 18 bases spanning the gap. CDR1 SEHNR and CDR2 FQNEAQ come from the germline V gene (reference sequence). There are 15 residues in the CDR3. Written as DNA, the CDR3 is TGTGCCAGCAGCCTGGGGTACAGTCTGGAGGAAAAACTGTTTTTT. It codes for CASSLGYSLEEKLFF.

This chain uses TRBV27 with TRBJ2-1; 7 bases fit TRBD2. This CDR3 region has 13 residues. V lost 8 bases, J lost 4 bases, and 5 bases stayed unmatched. The germline gives CDR1 MNHEY, CDR2 SMNVEV (reference sequence). CDR3 region: CASGTGGYNEQFF. CDR3 bases: TGTGCCAGCGGAACGGGAGGATACAATGAGCAGTTCTTC.

This clonotype was detected a few times. The V gene is TRBV29-1, the J gene TRBJ2-7, with 10 nucleotides matching TRBD2. Germline V CDR1 and CDR2: SQVTM, ANQGSEA. The CDR3 consists of 14 residues. Trimming cost V 7 bases and J 0 bases; bases outside gene matches: 6. CDR3 coding DNA: TGCAGCGCCTGGACTAGCGGATACTCCTACGAGCAGTACTTC. This codes for CSAWTSGYSYEQYF.

This clonotype was counted a few times. The chain is built from TRBV6-5 and TRBJ1-4; D might be TRBD1 (6 bases). Germline V CDR1 and CDR2: MNHEY, SVGAGI. V was clipped by 3 bases and J by 5 bases, with 13 bases between them. The CDR3 is made up of 15 amino acids. DNA of the CDR3: TGTGCCAGCAGTTATACAGGGATCTTCAATGAAAAACTGTTTTTT. Its translation is CASSYTGIFNEKLFF.

The chain joins TRBV29-1 to TRBJ2-7; 11 nucleotides match TRBD1. V dropped 3 bases and J dropped 6; count of bases not matched to a gene: 10. CDR1 SQVTM and CDR2 ANQGSEA come from the germline V gene. The CDR3 length is 15 residues. CDR3 amino acids: CSVDHPGTGGVEQYF. The DNA for the CDR3 is TGCAGCGTTGACCATCCCGGGACAGGGGGGGTCGAGCAGTACTTC.